Below, 7 T cell receptor beta chains from the same sample are listed, as sequenced in a study of CD8 T cells in Susac syndrome. Reverse transcription of roughly 0.45 to 1 ug RNA used random hexamers. TCRdb fed the immunoSEQ multiplex PCR reads into MiXCR, producing one record per CDR3 protein. The sample shows approximately 77,000 distinct CDR3 sequences, more than 85% of them seen only once. Specimen: CD4+ T cells from PBMCs. These receptors were taken from a human donor with Susac syndrome.

The rearrangement links TRBV10-3 to TRBJ2-5; D ambiguous. CDR3 length: 12 amino acids. With 3 bases removed from V and 3 bases from J, the gap between germline ends came to 5 bases. The germline CDR1 and CDR2 sequences are ENHRY and SYGVKD. Here the CDR3 reads CAISEVEETQYF. The DNA of the CDR3 is TGTGCCATCAGTGAAGTTGAAGAGACCCAGTACTTC.

The chain recombines TRBV6-5 with TRBJ2-7, with D maybe TRBD2 (6 bases). The germline V gene has CDR1 MNHEY and CDR2 SVGAGI. V gave up 0 bases and J gave up 2 bases, with 11 bases separating them. The CDR3 runs 15 residues. The CDR3 DNA is TGTGCCAGCAGTTACTCAATGGCGGGGACCTACGAGCAGTACTTC. It is translated as CASSYSMAGTYEQYF.

The gene calls are TRBV5-1 and TRBJ2-5, with D perhaps TRBD1 or TRBD2 (6 bases each). V was trimmed by 2 bases and J by 2 bases, leaving 13 bases between them. The CDR3 extends over 15 amino acids. Germline V lookup: CDR1 SGHRS, CDR2 YFSETQ. In DNA, the CDR3 is TGCGCCAGCAGCTTTGTAGGGGGGAGGCAAGAGACCCAGTACTTC. Its translation is CASSFVGGRQETQYF.

The chain uses TRBV7-9 and TRBJ2-4, with 13 bases identical to TRBD2. The trim removed 4 bases at V and 3 bases at J, leaving 9 bases unmatched. This CDR3 is built from 18 residues. Germline CDR1 and CDR2: SEHNR and FQNEAQ (reference sequence). The CDR3 loop reads CASSSRLAGGDNKNIQYF. The CDR3 region has the DNA TGTGCCAGCAGCTCACGACTAGCGGGGGGTGATAACAAAAACATTCAGTACTTC.

CDR3 sequence: CASSEALRSAKQFF. The CDR3 coding sequence is TGTGCCAGCAGTGAAGCGCTTCGGAGCGCCAAGCAGTTCTTC. The rearrangement uses TRBV6-1 and TRBJ2-1; D is undetermined. Per germline, CDR1 MNHNS and CDR2 SASEGT. With 0 bases removed from V and 11 bases from J, the gap between germline ends came to 14 bases. The CDR3 sequence is 14 residues long.

This rearrangement joins TRBV29-1 to TRBJ2-7; D perhaps matches TRBD1 (7 bases). The V end lost 6 bases, the J end lost 2 bases, and 14 bases lay between the germline ends. CDR3 size: 13 residues. Germline V gives CDR1 SQVTM, CDR2 ANQGSEA. This chain's CDR3 is CSVAGQLTYEQYF. The CDR3 DNA follows: TGCAGCGTCGCGGGACAGTTGACCTACGAGCAGTACTTC.

The CDR3 is CASSPPGGANVLTF. DNA for the CDR3: TGTGCCAGCTCACCCCCGGGGGGGGCCAACGTCCTGACTTTC. The gene calls are TRBV18 and TRBJ2-6; a weak D match, TRBD2 (5 bases). Germline V gene lookup returns CDR1 KGHSH and CDR2 LQKENI. The CDR3 consists of 14 residues. Deletions cut 3 bases from V and 4 bases from J, with 7 bases between.